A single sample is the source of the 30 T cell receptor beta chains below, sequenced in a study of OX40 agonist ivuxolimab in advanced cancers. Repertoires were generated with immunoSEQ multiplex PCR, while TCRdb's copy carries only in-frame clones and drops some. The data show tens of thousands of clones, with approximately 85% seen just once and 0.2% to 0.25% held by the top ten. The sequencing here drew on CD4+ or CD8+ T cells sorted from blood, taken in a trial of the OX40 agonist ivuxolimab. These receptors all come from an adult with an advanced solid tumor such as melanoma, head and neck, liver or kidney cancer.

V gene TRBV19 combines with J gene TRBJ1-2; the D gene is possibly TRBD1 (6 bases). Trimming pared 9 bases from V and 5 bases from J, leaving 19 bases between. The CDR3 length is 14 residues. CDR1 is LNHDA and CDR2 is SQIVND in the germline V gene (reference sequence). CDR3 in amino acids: CARQQGHLRYGYTF. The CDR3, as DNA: TGTGCCAGACAACAGGGTCACCTACGATATGGCTACACCTTC.

The CDR3 reads CASSLRREDTDTQYF. Here the CDR3 DNA reads TGTGCCAGCAGCTTACGGCGGGAGGATACAGATACGCAGTATTTT. The rearrangement links TRBV7-3 to TRBJ2-3, with TRBD2 matching 8 bases. This CDR3 is 15 amino acids long. Germline V gives CDR1 SGHTA, CDR2 FQGTGA. V gave up 2 bases and J gave up 3 bases; unmatched junction bases: 4.

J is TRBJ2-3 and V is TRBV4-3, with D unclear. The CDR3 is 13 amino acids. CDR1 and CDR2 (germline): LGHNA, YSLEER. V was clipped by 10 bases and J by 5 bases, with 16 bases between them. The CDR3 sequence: CATSAGVLDTQYF. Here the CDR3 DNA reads TGCGCCACCTCTGCAGGCGTTCTAGATACGCAGTATTTT.

The CDR3 bases are TGCGCCAGCAGCCAAGATGGGCAGGGGGGTTGGTTTCGGTATTTT. This gives the protein CASSQDGQGGWFRYF. The V call is TRBV4-3, the J call TRBJ2-3; tentative D call: TRBD1 (7 bases). V lost 0 bases and J lost 14, with 21 bases in between. The CDR3 length is 15 residues. Germline V gives CDR1 LGHNA, CDR2 YSLEER.

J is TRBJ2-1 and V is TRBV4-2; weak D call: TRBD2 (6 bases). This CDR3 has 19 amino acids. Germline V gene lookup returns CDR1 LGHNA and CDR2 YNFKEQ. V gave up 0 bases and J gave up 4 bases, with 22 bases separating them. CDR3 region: CASSQEGQGMMRGYNEQFF. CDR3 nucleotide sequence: TGTGCCAGCAGCCAAGAGGGGCAGGGAATGATGCGGGGATACAATGAGCAGTTCTTC.

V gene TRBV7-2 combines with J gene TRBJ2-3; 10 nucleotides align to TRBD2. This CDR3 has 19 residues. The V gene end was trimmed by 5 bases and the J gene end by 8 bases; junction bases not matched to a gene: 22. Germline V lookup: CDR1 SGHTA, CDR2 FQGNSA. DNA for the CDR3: TGTGCCAGCAGCACCCATAGCGGGGGGTCTGCGGCAACAGTGTTTACGCAGTATTTT. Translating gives CASSTHSGGSAATVFTQYF.

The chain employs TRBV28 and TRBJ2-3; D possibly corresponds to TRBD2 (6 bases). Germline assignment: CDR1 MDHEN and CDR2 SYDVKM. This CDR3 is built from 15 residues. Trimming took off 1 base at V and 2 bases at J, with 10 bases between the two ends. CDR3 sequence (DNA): TGTGCCAGCAGTTTATACGGGAGTCTCACAGATACGCAGTATTTT. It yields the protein CASSLYGSLTDTQYF.

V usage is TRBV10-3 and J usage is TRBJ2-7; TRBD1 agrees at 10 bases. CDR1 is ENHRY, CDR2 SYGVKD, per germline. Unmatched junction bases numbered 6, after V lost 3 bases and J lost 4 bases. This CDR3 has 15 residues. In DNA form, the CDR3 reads TGTGCCATCAGTGACCCCGGGACAGGGGTATACGAGCAGTACGTC. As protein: CAISDPGTGVYEQYV.

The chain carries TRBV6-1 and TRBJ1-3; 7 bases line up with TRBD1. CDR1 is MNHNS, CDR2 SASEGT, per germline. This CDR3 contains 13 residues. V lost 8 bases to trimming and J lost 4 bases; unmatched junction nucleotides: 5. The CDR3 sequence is CASHRGPGNTIYF. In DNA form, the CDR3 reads TGTGCCAGCCACAGGGGTCCCGGAAACACCATATATTTT.

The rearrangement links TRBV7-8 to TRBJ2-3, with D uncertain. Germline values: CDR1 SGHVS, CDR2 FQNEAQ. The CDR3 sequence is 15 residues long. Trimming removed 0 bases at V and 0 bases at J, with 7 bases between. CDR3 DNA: TGTGCCAGCAGCTTAGCCCCCGCTAGCACAGATACGCAGTATTTT. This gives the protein CASSLAPASTDTQYF.

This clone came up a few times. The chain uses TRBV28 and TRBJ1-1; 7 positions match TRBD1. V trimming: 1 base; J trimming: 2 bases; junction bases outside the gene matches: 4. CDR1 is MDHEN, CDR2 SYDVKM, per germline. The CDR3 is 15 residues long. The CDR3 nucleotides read TGTGCCAGCAGTTTATTGACAGGGCTAAACACTGAAGCTTTCTTT. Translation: CASSLLTGLNTEAFF.

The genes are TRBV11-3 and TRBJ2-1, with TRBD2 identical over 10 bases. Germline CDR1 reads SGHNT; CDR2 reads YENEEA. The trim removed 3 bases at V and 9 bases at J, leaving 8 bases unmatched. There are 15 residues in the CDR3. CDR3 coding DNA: TGTGCCAGCAGCTTCGGGCTAGCGGGAGTAAGTGAGCAGTTCTTC. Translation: CASSFGLAGVSEQFF.

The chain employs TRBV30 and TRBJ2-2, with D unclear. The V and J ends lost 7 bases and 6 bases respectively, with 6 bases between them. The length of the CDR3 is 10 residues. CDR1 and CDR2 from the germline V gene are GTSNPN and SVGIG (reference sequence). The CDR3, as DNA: TGTGCCTACGCGGCCGGGGAGCTGTTTTTT. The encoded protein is CAYAAGELFF.

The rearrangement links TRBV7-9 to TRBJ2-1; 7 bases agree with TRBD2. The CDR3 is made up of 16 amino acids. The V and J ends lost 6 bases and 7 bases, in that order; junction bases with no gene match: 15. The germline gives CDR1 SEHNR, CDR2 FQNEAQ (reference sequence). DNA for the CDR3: TGTGCCAGCAGGGGAGCGGGCGGGAGTAGGTCAAATGAGCAGTTCTTC. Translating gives CASRGAGGSRSNEQFF.

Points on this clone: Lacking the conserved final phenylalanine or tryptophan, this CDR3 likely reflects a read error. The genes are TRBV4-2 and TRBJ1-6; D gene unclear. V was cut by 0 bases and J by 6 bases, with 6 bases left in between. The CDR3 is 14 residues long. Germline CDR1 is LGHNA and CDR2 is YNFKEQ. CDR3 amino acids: CASSQETLNSPLHL. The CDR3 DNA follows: TGTGCCAGCAGCCAAGAAACACTTAATTCACCCCTCCACCTT.

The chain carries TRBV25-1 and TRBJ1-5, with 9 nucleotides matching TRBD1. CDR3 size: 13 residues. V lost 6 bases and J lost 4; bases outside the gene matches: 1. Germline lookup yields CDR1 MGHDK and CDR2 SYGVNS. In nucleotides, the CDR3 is TGTGCCAGCAGGGGACAGGGTAATCAGCCCCAGCATTTT. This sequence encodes CASRGQGNQPQHF.

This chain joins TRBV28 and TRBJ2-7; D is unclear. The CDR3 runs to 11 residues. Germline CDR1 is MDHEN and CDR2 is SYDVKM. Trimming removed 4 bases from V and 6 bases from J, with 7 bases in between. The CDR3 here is CASSSNTEQYV. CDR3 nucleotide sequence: TGTGCCAGCAGTTCAAACACCGAGCAGTACGTC.

CDR3 sequence: CASVVGGTANTEAFF. CDR3 DNA: TGTGCCAGCGTCGTGGGGGGGACAGCCAACACTGAAGCTTTCTTT. The rearrangement links TRBV7-9 to TRBJ1-1; the match to TRBD1 covers 7 bases. Per the germline V gene, CDR1 is SEHNR and CDR2 is FQNEAQ (reference sequence). The CDR3 is 15 amino acids. V lost 8 bases and J lost 2; bases outside the gene matches: 11.

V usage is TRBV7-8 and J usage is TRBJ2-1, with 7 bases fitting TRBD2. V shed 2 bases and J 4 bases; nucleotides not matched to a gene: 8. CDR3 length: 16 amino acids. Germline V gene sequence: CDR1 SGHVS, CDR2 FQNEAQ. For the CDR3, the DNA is TGTGCCAGCAGCTTAAGCCTGGCTAGCGGTTACAATGAGCAGTTCTTC. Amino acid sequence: CASSLSLASGYNEQFF.

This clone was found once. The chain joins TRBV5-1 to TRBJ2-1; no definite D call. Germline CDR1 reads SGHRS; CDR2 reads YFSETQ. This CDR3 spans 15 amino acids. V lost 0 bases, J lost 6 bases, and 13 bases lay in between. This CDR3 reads CASSLDSRIINEQFF. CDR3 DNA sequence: TGCGCCAGCAGCTTGGATAGCAGGATTATCAATGAGCAGTTCTTC. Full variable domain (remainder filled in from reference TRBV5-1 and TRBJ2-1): KAGVTQTPRYLIKTRGQQVTLSCSPISGHRSVSWYQQTPGQGLQFLFEYFSETQRNKGNFPGRFSGRQFSNSRSEMNVSTLELGDSALYLCASSLDSRIINEQFFGPGTRLTVL.

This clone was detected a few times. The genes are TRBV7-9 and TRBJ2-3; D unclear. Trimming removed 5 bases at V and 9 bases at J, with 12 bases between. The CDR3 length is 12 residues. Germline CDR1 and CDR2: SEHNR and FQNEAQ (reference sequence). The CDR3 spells CASSPIAGTQYF. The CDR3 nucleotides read TGTGCCAGCAGCCCTATAGCAGGCACGCAGTATTTT.

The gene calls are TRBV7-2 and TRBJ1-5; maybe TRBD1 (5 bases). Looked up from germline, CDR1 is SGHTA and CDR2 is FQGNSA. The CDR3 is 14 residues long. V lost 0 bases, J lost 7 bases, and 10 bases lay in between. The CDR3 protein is CASSLAGAPQPQHF. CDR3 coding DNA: TGTGCCAGCAGCTTAGCAGGGGCCCCCCAGCCCCAGCATTTT.

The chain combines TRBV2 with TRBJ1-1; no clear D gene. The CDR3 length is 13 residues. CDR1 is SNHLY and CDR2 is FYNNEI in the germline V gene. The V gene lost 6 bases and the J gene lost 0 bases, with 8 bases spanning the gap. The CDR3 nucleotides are TGTGCCAGCAGGGGATCCATGAACACTGAAGCTTTCTTT. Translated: CASRGSMNTEAFF.

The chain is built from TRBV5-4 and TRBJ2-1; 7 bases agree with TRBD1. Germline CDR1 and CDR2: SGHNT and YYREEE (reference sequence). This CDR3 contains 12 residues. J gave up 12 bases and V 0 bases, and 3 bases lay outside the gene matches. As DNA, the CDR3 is TGTGCCAGCAGCTTGGAAGGGGGCGCGCAGTTCTTC. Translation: CASSLEGGAQFF.

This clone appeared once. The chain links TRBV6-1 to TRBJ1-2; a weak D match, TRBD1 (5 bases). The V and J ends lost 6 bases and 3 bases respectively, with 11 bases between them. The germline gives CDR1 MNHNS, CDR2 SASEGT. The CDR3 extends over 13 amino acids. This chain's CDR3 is CASSDQGDYGYTF. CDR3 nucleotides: TGTGCCAGCAGCGACCAGGGTGACTATGGCTACACCTTC.

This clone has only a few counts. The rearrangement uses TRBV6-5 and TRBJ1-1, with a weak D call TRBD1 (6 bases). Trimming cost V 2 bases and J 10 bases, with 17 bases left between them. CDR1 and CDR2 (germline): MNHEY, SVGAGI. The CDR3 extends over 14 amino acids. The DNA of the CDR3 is TGTGCCAGCAGTTACAGGAGCGGGGGCTACGGAGCTTTCTTT. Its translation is CASSYRSGGYGAFF.

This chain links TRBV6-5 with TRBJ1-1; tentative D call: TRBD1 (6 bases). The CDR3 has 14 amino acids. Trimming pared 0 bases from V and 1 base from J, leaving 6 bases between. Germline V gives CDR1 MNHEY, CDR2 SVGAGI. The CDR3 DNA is TGTGCCAGCAGTTACTCGACAGGGAACACTGAAGCTTTCTTT. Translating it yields CASSYSTGNTEAFF.

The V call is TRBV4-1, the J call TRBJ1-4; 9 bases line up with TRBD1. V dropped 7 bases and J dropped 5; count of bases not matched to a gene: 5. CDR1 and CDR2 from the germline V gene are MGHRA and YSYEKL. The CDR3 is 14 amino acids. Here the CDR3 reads CASTRGQGNEKLFF. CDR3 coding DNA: TGCGCCAGCACCCGGGGACAGGGAAATGAAAAACTGTTTTTT.

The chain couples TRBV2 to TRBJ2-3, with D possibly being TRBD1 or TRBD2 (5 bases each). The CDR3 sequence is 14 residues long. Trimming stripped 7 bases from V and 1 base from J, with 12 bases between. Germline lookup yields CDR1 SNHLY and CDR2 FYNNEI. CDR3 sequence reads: CASKAVGGTDTQYF. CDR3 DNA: TGTGCCAGCAAGGCTGTGGGGGGCACAGATACGCAGTATTTT. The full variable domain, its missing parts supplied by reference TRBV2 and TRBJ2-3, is EPEVTQTPSHQVTQMGQEVILRCVPISNHLYFYWYRQILGQKVEFLVSFYNNEISEKSEIFDDQFSVERPDGSNFTLKIRSTKLEDSAMYFCASKAVGGTDTQYFGPGTRLTVL.

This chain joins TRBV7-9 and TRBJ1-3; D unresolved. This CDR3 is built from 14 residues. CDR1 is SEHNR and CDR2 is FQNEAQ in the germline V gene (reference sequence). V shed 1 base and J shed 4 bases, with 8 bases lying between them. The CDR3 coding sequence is TGTGCCAGCAGCTTAGGAGCGCCAGGAAACACCATATATTTT. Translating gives CASSLGAPGNTIYF.